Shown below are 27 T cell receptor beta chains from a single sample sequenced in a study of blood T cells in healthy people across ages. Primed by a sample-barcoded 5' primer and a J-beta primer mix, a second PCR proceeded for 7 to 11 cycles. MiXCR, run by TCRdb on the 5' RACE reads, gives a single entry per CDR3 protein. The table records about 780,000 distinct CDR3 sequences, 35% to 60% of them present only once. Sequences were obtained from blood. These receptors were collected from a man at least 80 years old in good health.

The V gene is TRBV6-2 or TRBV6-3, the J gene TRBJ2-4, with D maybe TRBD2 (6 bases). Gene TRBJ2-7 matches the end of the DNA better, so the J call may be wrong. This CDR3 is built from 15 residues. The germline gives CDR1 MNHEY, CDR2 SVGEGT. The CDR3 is CASSYDSQGGTEQYF. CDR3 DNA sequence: TGTGCCAGCAGTTACGATTCGCAGGGCGGGACCGAGCAGTACTTC.

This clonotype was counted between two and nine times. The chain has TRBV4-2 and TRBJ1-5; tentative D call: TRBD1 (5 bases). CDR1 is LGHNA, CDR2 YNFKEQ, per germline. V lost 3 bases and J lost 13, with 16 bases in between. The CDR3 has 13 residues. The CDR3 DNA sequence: TGTGCCAGCAGCCATGACAGAGAAGAGATACAGCATTTT. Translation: CASSHDREEIQHF.

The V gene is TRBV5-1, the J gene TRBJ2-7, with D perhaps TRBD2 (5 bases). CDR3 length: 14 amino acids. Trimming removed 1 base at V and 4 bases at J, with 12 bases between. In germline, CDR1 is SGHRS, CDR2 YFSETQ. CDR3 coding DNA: TGCGCCAGCAGCTTGAACACCGGGGAGTACGAGCAGTACTTC. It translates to CASSLNTGEYEQYF.

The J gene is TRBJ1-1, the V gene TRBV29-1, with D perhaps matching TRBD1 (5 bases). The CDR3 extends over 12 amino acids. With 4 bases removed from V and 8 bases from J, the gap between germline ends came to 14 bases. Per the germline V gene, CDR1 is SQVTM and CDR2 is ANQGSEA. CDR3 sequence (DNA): TGCAGCGTTGTTTACAGGAGCTTAGAAGCTTTCTTT. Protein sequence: CSVVYRSLEAFF.

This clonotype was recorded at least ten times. The CDR3 region is CASSPEPGPEKLFF. The CDR3 DNA follows: TGTGCCAGCAGCCCCGAGCCCGGGCCGGAGAAACTGTTTTTT. The chain uses TRBV7-8 and TRBJ1-4, with D unresolved. V lost 5 bases and J lost 11, with 18 bases in between. Germline loops: CDR1 SGHVS, CDR2 FQNEAQ. CDR3 length: 14 residues.

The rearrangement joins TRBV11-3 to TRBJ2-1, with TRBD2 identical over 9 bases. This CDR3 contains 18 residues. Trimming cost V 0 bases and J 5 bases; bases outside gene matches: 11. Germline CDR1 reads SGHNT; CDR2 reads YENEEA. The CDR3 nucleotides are TGTGCCAGCAGCTTAGAAGGGGCAAGCGGGAGGAAAGACAATGAGCAGTTCTTC. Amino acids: CASSLEGASGRKDNEQFF.

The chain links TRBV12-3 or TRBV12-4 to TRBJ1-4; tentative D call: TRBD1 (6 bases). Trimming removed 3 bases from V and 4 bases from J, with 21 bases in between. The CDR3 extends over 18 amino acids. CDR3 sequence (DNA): TGTGCCAGCAGTTTGGTAACGGGGTCGGGGGCTGGTAATGAAAAACTGTTTTTT. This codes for CASSLVTGSGAGNEKLFF.

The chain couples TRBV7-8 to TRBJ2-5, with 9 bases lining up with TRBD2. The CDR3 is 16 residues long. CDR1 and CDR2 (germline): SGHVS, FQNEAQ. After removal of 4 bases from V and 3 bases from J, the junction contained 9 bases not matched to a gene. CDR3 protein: CASSSPGLANEETQYF. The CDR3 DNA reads TGTGCCAGCAGCTCCCCCGGACTAGCGAATGAAGAGACCCAGTACTTC.

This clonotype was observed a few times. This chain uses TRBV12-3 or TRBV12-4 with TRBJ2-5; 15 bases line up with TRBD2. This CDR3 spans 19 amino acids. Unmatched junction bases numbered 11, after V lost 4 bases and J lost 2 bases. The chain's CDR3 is CASSSGLAGGPGGQETQYF. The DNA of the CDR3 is TGTGCCAGCAGTTCTGGACTAGCGGGAGGGCCGGGAGGACAAGAGACCCAGTACTTC.

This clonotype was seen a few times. The CDR3 nucleotides are TGTGCCAGCAGCCATCCGAGACTAGCGGGACCCTCCTACGAGCAGTACTTC. It encodes CASSHPRLAGPSYEQYF. The chain employs TRBV7-9 and TRBJ2-7; TRBD2 matches at 11 bases. Germline-derived CDR1 and CDR2 are SEHNR and FQNEAQ (reference sequence). The CDR3 length is 17 residues. The V gene end was trimmed by 5 bases and the J gene end by 0 bases; junction bases not matched to a gene: 9. Using reference TRBV7-9 and TRBJ2-7 for the parts outside the CDR3, the full variable domain is DTGVSQNPRHKITKRGQNVTFRCDPISEHNRLYWYRQTLGQGPEFLTYFQNEAQLEKSRLLSDRFSAERPKGSFSTLEIQRTEQGDSAMYLCASSHPRLAGPSYEQYFGPGTRLTVT.

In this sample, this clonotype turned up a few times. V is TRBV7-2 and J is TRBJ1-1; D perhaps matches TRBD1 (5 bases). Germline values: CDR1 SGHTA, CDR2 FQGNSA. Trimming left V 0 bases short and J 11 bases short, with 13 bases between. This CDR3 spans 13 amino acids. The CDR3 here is CASSLAGSGWAFF. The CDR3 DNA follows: TGTGCCAGCAGCTTAGCTGGGTCAGGGTGGGCTTTCTTT.

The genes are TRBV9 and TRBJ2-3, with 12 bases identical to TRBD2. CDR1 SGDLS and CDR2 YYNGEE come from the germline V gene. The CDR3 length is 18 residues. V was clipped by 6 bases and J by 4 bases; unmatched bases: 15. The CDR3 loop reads CASTASGRAVSLPDTQYF. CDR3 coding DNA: TGTGCCAGCACCGCTAGCGGGAGGGCCGTCTCTCTTCCAGATACGCAGTATTTT.

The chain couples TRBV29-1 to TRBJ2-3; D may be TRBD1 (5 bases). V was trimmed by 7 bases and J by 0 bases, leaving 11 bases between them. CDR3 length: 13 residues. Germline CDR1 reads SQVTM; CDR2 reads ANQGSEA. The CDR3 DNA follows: TGCAGCGGAGCAGGGTATAGCACAGATACGCAGTATTTT. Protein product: CSGAGYSTDTQYF.

CDR3 nucleotide sequence: TGCAGTGCTAGAAAAGCGGGAGGGTTAACCGGGAGGTACAATGAGCAGTACTTC. Its protein is CSARKAGGLTGRYNEQYF. The chain has TRBV20-1 and TRBJ2-1; 10 positions match TRBD2. The DNA end lines up better with TRBJ2-7; the J call may be wrong. CDR1 DFQATT and CDR2 SNEGSKA come from the germline V gene (reference sequence). The CDR3 is 18 amino acids.

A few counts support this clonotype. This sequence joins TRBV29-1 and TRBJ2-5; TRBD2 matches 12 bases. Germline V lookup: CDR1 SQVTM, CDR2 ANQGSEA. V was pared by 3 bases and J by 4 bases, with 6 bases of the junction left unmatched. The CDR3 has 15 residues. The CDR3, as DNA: TGCAGCGTTGACGCTAGCGGGAGGGCTGGAGAGACCCAGTACTTC. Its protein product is CSVDASGRAGETQYF.

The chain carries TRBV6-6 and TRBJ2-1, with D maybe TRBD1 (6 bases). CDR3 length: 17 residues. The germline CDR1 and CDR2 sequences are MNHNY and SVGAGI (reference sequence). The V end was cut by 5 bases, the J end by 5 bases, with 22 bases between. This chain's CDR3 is CASSRPSGTLINNEQFF. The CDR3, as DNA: TGTGCCAGCAGTCGCCCGTCCGGGACACTTATCAACAATGAGCAGTTCTTC.

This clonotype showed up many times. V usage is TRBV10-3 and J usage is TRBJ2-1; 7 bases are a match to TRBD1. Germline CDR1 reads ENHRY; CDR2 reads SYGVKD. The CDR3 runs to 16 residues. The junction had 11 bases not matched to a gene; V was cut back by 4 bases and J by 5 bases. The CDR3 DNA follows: TGTGCCATCAGTGCCAACCCACAGGGGCGAGACAATGAGCAGTTCTTC. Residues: CAISANPQGRDNEQFF.

The CDR3 bases are TGTGCCAGCAGTTTAGCGGGACCCTCCTACAATGAGCAGTTCTTC. Its translation: CASSLAGPSYNEQFF. The chain is built from TRBV27 and TRBJ2-1, with a possible D match to TRBD2 (6 bases). Trimming took off 2 bases at V and 0 bases at J, with 8 bases between the two ends. The CDR3 spans 15 residues. The germline V gene has CDR1 MNHEY and CDR2 SMNVEV (reference sequence).

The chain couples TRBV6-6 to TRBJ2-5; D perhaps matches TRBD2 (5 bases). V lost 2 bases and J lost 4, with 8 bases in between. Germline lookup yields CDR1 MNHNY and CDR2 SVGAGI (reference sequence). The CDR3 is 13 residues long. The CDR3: CASSYRAGETQYF. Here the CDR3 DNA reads TGTGCCAGCAGTTACAGGGCGGGAGAGACCCAGTACTTC.

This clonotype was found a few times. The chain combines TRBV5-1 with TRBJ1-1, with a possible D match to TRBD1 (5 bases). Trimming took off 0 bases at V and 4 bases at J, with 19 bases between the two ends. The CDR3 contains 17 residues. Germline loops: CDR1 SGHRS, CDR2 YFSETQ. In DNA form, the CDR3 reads TGCGCCAGCAGCTTGGGGGGCCTCGATCTAAAGGGCACTGAAGCTTTCTTT. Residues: CASSLGGLDLKGTEAFF.

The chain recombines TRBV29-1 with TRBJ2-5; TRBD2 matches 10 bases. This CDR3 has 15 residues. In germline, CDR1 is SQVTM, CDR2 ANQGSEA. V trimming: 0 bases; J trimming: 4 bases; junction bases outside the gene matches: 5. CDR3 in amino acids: CSVEDRLAGAETQYF. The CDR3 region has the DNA TGCAGCGTTGAAGATCGCCTAGCGGGAGCAGAGACCCAGTACTTC.

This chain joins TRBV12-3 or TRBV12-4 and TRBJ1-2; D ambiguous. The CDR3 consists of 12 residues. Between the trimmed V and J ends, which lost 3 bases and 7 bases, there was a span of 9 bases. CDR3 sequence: CASSFRWSGYTF. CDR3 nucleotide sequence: TGTGCCAGCAGTTTCAGGTGGAGTGGCTACACCTTC.

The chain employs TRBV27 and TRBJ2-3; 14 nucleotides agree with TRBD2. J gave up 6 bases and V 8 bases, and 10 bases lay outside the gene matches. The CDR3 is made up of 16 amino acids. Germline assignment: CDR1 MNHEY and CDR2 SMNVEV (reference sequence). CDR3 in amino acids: CASAPGLAGAGDTQYF. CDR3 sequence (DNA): TGTGCCAGCGCCCCGGGACTAGCGGGAGCCGGGGATACGCAGTATTTT.

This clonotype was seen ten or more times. The CDR3 protein is CASSLAGQGGETQYF. CDR3 coding DNA: TGCGCCAGCAGCTTGGCCGGGCAGGGGGGCGAGACCCAGTACTTC. The genes are TRBV5-1 and TRBJ2-5; a weak D match, TRBD1 (7 bases). The V end lost 0 bases, the J end lost 5 bases, and 14 bases lay between the germline ends. The length of the CDR3 is 15 residues. From germline, CDR1 is SGHRS and CDR2 YFSETQ.

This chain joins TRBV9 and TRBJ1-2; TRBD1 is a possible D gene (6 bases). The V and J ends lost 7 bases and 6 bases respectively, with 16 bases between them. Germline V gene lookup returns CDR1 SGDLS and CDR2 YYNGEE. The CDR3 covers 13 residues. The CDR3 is CASSQGNGDGYTF. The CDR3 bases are TGTGCCAGCTCCCAGGGGAACGGCGATGGCTACACCTTC.

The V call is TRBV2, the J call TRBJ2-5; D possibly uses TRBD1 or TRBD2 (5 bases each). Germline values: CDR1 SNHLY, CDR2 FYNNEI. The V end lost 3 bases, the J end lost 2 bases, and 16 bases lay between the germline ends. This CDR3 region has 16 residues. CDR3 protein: CASSDLIWDGQETQYF. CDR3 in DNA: TGTGCCAGCAGTGATCTAATCTGGGACGGTCAAGAGACCCAGTACTTC.

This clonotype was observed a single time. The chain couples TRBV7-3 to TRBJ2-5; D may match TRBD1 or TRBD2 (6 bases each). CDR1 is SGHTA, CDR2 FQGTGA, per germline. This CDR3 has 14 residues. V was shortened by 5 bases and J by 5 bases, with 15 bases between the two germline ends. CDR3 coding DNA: TGTGCCAGCAGCCCCCAGGGGAGGCGGGAGACCCAGTACTTC. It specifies CASSPQGRRETQYF.